This T cell receptor (beta chain) was identified in a study of blood T cell repertoires in COVID-19. In the original processing: Reference gene primer amplification gave estimated nucleated cell counts. TCRdb's table, derived via immunoSEQ multiplex PCR, lists solely in-frame clones and lacks some. From that table come the V and J calls and clone size; the DNA was used to work out D and trimming. The data hold 200,000 or so clones, with 80% to 90% observed a single time. CDR1 is MNHNY, CDR2 SVGAGI, per germline (reference sequence). The length of the CDR3 is 14 residues. Points on this clone: The junction departs from the called germline gene at one end, perhaps through a read error.

The sample taken for sequencing was peripheral blood. The TCR comes from a woman older than 75 with acute or convalescent COVID-19. V gene TRBV6-6 combines with J gene TRBJ1-1; D perhaps matches TRBD1 (6 bases). The CDR3 DNA is TGTGCCAGCAGCTACTCAGGGGTTAACACTGAAGCTTTCTTT. Protein: CASSYSGVNTEAFF.